There are a few counts of the clone carrying this T cell receptor (beta chain). No antigen is known for it. V shed 2 bases, J shed 14 bases, and the junction held 5 bases outside the gene matches. The CDR3 totals 12 residues. The germline gives CDR1 LGHDT, CDR2 YNNKEL (reference sequence). The data belong to a study of T-cell reconstitution after alpha-beta-depleted transplantation in children. Findings of the study overall: In some patients, recipient T cells and intrathymic progenitors surviving conditioning explained high day-60 diversity. It was reported that alpha-beta T cells came from several hundred expanded graft clones (about two months after transplant). Diversity and T-cell counts at one year after transplant derived mostly from new T cells.

During its preparation, the TCRbeta library received unique molecular identifiers. From the PCR reads, TCRdb called clonotypes with MiXCR, one entry per CDR3 protein. The sample carries fewer than 550,000 distinct CDR3 sequences, more than 9.5% recorded once. The gene calls are TRBV3-1 and TRBJ1-4, with 7 bases identical to TRBD1. The clonotype comes from a female patient between 2 and 15 years old who had a stem cell transplant for aplastic anemia, so the T cells may come from the graft donor. Sequenced material: PBMCs, mostly from graft donor cells, taken 180 days after TCRalphabeta/CD19-depleted stem cell transplant. For the CDR3, the DNA is TGTGCCAGCAGCCAATGGACAGGAAGGCTGTTTTTT. Amino acids: CASSQWTGRLFF. The whole variable domain, filled in from reference TRBV3-1 and TRBJ1-4, reads DTAVSQTPKYLVTQMGNDKSIKCEQNLGHDTMYWYKQDSKKFLKIMFSYNNKELIINETVPNRFSPKSPDKAHLNLHINSLELGDSAVYFCASSQWTGRLFFGSGTQLSVL.